This T cell receptor (beta chain) was profiled in a study of shared clonotypes between healthy human individuals. Study observations and caveats: Investigators collected only blood, and repertoires in tissues likely differ.

The protocol was immunoSEQ multiplex PCR, while the TCRdb copy is restricted to in-frame clones and leaves out a portion. The sample lists a few hundred thousand clones, approximately 79% occurring once. There are a few counts of this clone. As yet, its antigen is unknown. The identical CDR3 is also encoded by other nucleotide sequences in the sample. Donors had no recently reported acute infections or vaccinations and were HIV-negative. Material: PBMCs. This clonotype was obtained from a woman between 40 and 55 years old in good health. Some clones in this sample may be carry-over from other donors' samples.

CDR3 sequence reads: CASSLVPGGSNTGELFF. CDR3 sequence (DNA): TGCGCCAGCAGCTTGGTCCCAGGGGGATCGAACACCGGGGAGCTGTTTTTT. This chain uses TRBV5-1 with TRBJ2-2, with 7 bases fitting TRBD1. The CDR3 length is 17 residues. Germline V CDR1 and CDR2: SGHRS, YFSETQ. The ends lost 0 bases at V and 0 bases at J; junction bases unmatched: 5. Full variable domain (outside the CDR3, taken from reference TRBV5-1 and TRBJ2-2): KAGVTQTPRYLIKTRGQQVTLSCSPISGHRSVSWYQQTPGQGLQFLFEYFSETQRNKGNFPGRFSGRQFSNSRSEMNVSTLELGDSALYLCASSLVPGGSNTGELFFGEGSRLTVL.